This record covers a single TCR beta chain. Germline-derived CDR1 and CDR2 are GTSNPN and SVGIG (reference sequence). The junction had 11 bases not matched to a gene; V was cut back by 0 bases and J by 7 bases. This CDR3 contains 15 residues. Recruitment covered about 25 US areas and drew participants whose ages spanned roughly 18 to 100 years. Clones were read by immunoSEQ multiplex PCR, and TCRdb kept only the in-frame ones, dropping some. The sample yields 250,000 to 400,000 clones, around nine tenths seen once. This specimen belongs to a study of blood T cell repertoires in COVID-19. This receptor was obtained from a man between 60 and 75 years old who had recovered from COVID-19. The chain employs TRBV30 and TRBJ2-7; TRBD1 aligns across 8 bases. Material for sequencing was PBMCs or T cells enriched from blood (not recorded which). As DNA, the CDR3 is TGTGCCTGGAGTGTAAAGGGGACAGGTCATAGGGAGCAGTACTTC. Translation gives CAWSVKGTGHREQYF.